This TCR beta chain appears in the sequencing data of a study of cytomegalovirus exposure and HLA in healthy donors. About the study: There were approximately 81 million unique TCRs (from HLA-typed donors) in an early data release.

General observations from the study: HLA-A and HLA-B allele assignments for most subjects were reportedly predicted accurately using TCR beta sequences. One variant, a missense change in DCLRE1C, was linked in a later analysis to TCR beta V- and J-gene trimming.

Trimming took off 7 bases at V and 6 bases at J, with 15 bases between the two ends. This CDR3 is 13 amino acids long. CDR1 and CDR2 (germline): MNHNY, SVGAGI (reference sequence). Of note for this clone: Its specificity is unknown.

The donors, nominally healthy at sampling, likely had unrecorded immune exposures. PCR primers comprised 60 Vbeta and 13 Jbeta primers. Sequenced by immunoSEQ multiplex PCR; TCRdb stores in-frame clones only, minus some. The sample has approximately 160,000 clones, 77% seen once. The chain links TRBV6-6 to TRBJ1-2; D not certain. Material: PBMCs. This TCR was recovered from a woman in her thirties or forties in good health and CMV-seropositive. CDR3 bases: TGTGCCAGCACGCGGGGAGAGGATCATGGCTACACCTTC. Protein product: CASTRGEDHGYTF.